These 5 T cell receptor beta chains were all obtained from the same sample, sequenced in a study of blood T cell repertoires in COVID-19. Assay used: immunoSEQ multiplex PCR; TCRdb lists only in-frame clones, some missing. The sample lists 100,000 to 120,000 clones; less than 85% were seen once. Sequencing used peripheral blood. These receptors were obtained from a woman at least 80 years old with acute or convalescent COVID-19.

The chain couples TRBV6-2 or TRBV6-3 to TRBJ2-5; 12 bases agree with TRBD1. Germline assignment: CDR1 MNHEY and CDR2 SVGEGT. This CDR3 comprises 17 residues. Losses at the gene ends were 6 bases for V and 4 bases for J; bases not matched to a gene: 12. The CDR3 protein is CASSTNTGQGAGETQYF. The CDR3 bases are TGTGCCAGCAGCACAAACACGGGACAGGGGGCCGGAGAGACCCAGTACTTC.

The CDR3 DNA is TGTGCCAGCAGCTATCAAACTCAGGGGACTAGCGGGACTGAGCAGTTCTTC. The encoded protein is CASSYQTQGTSGTEQFF. The chain is built from TRBV7-6 and TRBJ2-1; 13 positions agree with TRBD2. V lost 4 bases and J lost 9; bases outside the gene matches: 12. This CDR3 has 17 residues. Germline V gene lookup returns CDR1 SGHVS and CDR2 FNYEAQ.

V gene TRBV6-5 combines with J gene TRBJ2-1, with 7 bases lining up with TRBD2. The ends lost 2 bases at V and 2 bases at J; junction bases unmatched: 3. This CDR3 is 15 amino acids long. The germline V gene has CDR1 MNHEY and CDR2 SVGAGI. The CDR3 loop is CASSYGGGTYNEQFF. The CDR3 nucleotides read TGTGCCAGCAGTTACGGCGGGGGTACCTACAATGAGCAGTTCTTC.

In this sample, this clone turned up a few times. The chain combines TRBV6-2 or TRBV6-3 with TRBJ2-3; D is possibly TRBD2 (6 bases). The CDR3 spans 15 residues. Between the trimmed V and J ends, which lost 5 bases and 3 bases, there was a span of 15 bases. Germline lookup yields CDR1 MNHEY and CDR2 SVGEGT. This CDR3 is CASSLGSGETDTQYF. CDR3 DNA: TGTGCCAGCAGTCTGGGGTCGGGAGAAACAGATACGCAGTATTTT.

This rearrangement joins TRBV12-5 to TRBJ2-2, with 9 bases lining up with TRBD1. CDR1 is LGHNT and CDR2 is FRNRAP in the germline V gene. V was pared by 1 base and J by 5 bases, with 2 bases of the junction left unmatched. The CDR3 is 15 amino acids. For the CDR3, the DNA is TGTGCTAGTGGTTTGGGGGACAGGGCGACCGGGGAGCTGTTTTTT. It yields the protein CASGLGDRATGELFF.